The 18 T cell receptor beta chains presented below share a single source sample, sequenced in a study of blood T cells in healthy people across ages (dated by TCRdb to between 2015 and 2017). The library was obtained by 5' RACE. Sequencing took place on an Illumina HiSeq 2500. A second PCR of roughly 7 to 12 cycles was run with a J-beta primer mix and a sample-barcoded 5' primer. In-frame beta chains were kept once TCRdb had trimmed the public reads at Q25 with fastp and called clones with MiXCR. Every entry covers one CDR3 protein and lists the most common genes and DNA from its rows. Counted in this sample were more than 650,000 distinct CDR3 sequences; 20% to 25% of them appeared once. The top ten constitute roughly 22% of the sample. Input material: blood. The receptor source for this set is a man aged 70 or older in good health.

The CDR3 DNA is TGTGCCAGCAGCTCGGGGGGGTCGGCAGTGAGCTCCTACAATGAGCAGTTCTTC. Amino acids: CASSSGGSAVSSYNEQFF. The chain joins TRBV7-6 to TRBJ2-1; 8 bases fit TRBD2. Germline CDR1 reads SGHVS; CDR2 reads FNYEAQ. V trimming: 4 bases; J trimming: 0 bases; junction bases outside the gene matches: 11. This CDR3 has 18 residues. The full variable domain, its missing parts supplied by reference TRBV7-6 and TRBJ2-1, is GAGVSQSPRYKVTKRGQDVALRCDPISGHVSLYWYRQALGQGPEFLTYFNYEAQQDKSGLPNDRFSAERPEGSISTLTIQRTEQRDSAMYRCASSSGGSAVSSYNEQFFGPGTRLTVL.

This clonotype occurred a few times. The junction shows a germline mismatch at one end, possibly a read error. This sequence joins TRBV10-3 and TRBJ1-4; D unclear. The CDR3 is 13 amino acids. In germline, CDR1 is ENHRY, CDR2 SYGVKD. The CDR3 DNA follows: TGTGCCATCAGCGAGTCAATTAATGAAAAACTGTTTTTT. The encoded protein is CAISESINEKLFF.

The CDR3 loop reads CASSQDPTSTYEQYF. CDR3 sequence (DNA): TGCGCCAGCAGCCAAGATCCTACTAGCACCTACGAGCAGTACTTC. The chain employs TRBV4-1 and TRBJ2-4; a weak D match, TRBD2 (6 bases). TRBJ2-7 matches the DNA end more closely, so the J call is doubtful. This CDR3 spans 15 amino acids. The germline CDR1 and CDR2 sequences are MGHRA and YSYEKL.

In its sample, this clonotype was seen many times. The chain joins TRBV7-2 to TRBJ2-3; D ambiguous. Germline CDR1 SGHTA, CDR2 FQGNSA. Trimming left V 5 bases short and J 0 bases short, with 9 bases between. This CDR3 contains 14 residues. CDR3 residues: CASSPLTSTDTQYF. The CDR3 nucleotides read TGTGCCAGCAGCCCCCTGACTAGCACAGATACGCAGTATTTT.

V usage is TRBV11-3 and J usage is TRBJ2-2; 11 positions match TRBD1. In germline, CDR1 is SGHNT, CDR2 YENEEA. CDR3 length: 16 residues. V lost 6 bases and J lost 5; bases outside the gene matches: 8. This CDR3 is CASSGQGAIATGELFF. Written as DNA, the CDR3 is TGTGCCAGCAGTGGACAGGGGGCCATCGCTACCGGGGAGCTGTTTTTT.

To note about this clonotype: An end of the junction does not agree with germline; a read error may underlie this. This chain joins TRBV12-3 or TRBV12-4 and TRBJ1-1; 8 bases agree with TRBD1. The CDR3 spans 12 residues. The CDR3 is CASRIGQGIAWF. The CDR3 DNA reads as TGTGCCAGCAGGATCGGACAGGGAATTGCGTGGTTT.

This clonotype came up a few times. V usage is TRBV5-1 and J usage is TRBJ2-4, with D maybe TRBD2 (5 bases). Trimming pared 4 bases from V and 1 base from J, leaving 18 bases between. This CDR3 is built from 17 residues. Germline-derived CDR1 and CDR2 are SGHRS and YFSETQ. The CDR3 region is CASSVGYRGLAKNIQYF. In DNA form, the CDR3 reads TGCGCCAGCAGCGTAGGGTATCGGGGATTGGCCAAAAACATTCAGTACTTC.

This clonotype has only a few counts. The rearrangement joins TRBV20-1 to TRBJ2-2, with 11 bases fitting TRBD2. The V segment lost 0 bases and the J segment 6 bases; nucleotides outside the gene matches: 3. The CDR3 runs to 15 residues. Germline V gives CDR1 DFQATT, CDR2 SNEGSKA (reference sequence). In DNA, the CDR3 is TGCAGTGCTAGAGATAGCGGGGGGGTTCCCGGGGAGCTGTTTTTT. Protein: CSARDSGGVPGELFF.

At least ten counts were recorded for this clonotype. V usage is TRBV6-2 or TRBV6-3 and J usage is TRBJ2-5, with 12 bases aligning to TRBD2. J gave up 0 bases and V 6 bases, and 5 bases lay outside the gene matches. The germline CDR1 and CDR2 sequences are MNHEY and SVGEGT. The CDR3 covers 16 residues. CDR3 nucleotide sequence: TGTGCCAGCAGCCCCGGACTAGCGGGATACCAAGAGACCCAGTACTTC. Its protein product is CASSPGLAGYQETQYF.

A few counts support this clonotype. The chain joins TRBV7-6 to TRBJ2-5, with 9 bases identical to TRBD2. Germline values: CDR1 SGHVS, CDR2 FNYEAQ. V lost 4 bases and J lost 5; bases outside the gene matches: 8. The CDR3 runs 15 residues. For the CDR3, the DNA is TGTGCCAGCAGCTCCTTAGCGGGGGCGTGGGAGACCCAGTACTTC. This codes for CASSSLAGAWETQYF. Variable domain in full (rest from reference TRBV7-6 and TRBJ2-5): GAGVSQSPRYKVTKRGQDVALRCDPISGHVSLYWYRQALGQGPEFLTYFNYEAQQDKSGLPNDRFSAERPEGSISTLTIQRTEQRDSAMYRCASSSLAGAWETQYFGPGTRLLVL.

In its sample, this clonotype was seen a few times. The rearrangement uses TRBV20-1 and TRBJ2-4, with 7 nucleotides matching TRBD2. The CDR3 is made up of 16 amino acids. CDR1 is DFQATT and CDR2 is SNEGSKA in the germline V gene (reference sequence). Trimming removed 3 bases from V and 5 bases from J; junction bases left unmatched: 13. CDR3 residues: CSARLLRAGEENIQYF. CDR3 in DNA: TGCAGTGCTAGGCTCCTTAGGGCGGGAGAGGAAAACATTCAGTACTTC.

This clonotype was detected only a few times. The chain combines TRBV28 with TRBJ2-1; TRBD2 might be the D (6 bases). The CDR3 covers 16 residues. CDR1 is MDHEN and CDR2 is SYDVKM in the germline V gene. Between the trimmed V and J ends, which lost 6 bases and 4 bases, there was a span of 19 bases. Here the CDR3 DNA reads TGTGCCAGCAGCACTACCGGGACTTCTCTATACAATGAGCAGTTCTTC. Its protein product is CASSTTGTSLYNEQFF.

This clonotype was found a few times. The chain uses TRBV2 and TRBJ2-5; unclear D gene. This CDR3 is built from 13 residues. Trimming took off 7 bases at V and 5 bases at J, with 14 bases between the two ends. Germline loops: CDR1 SNHLY, CDR2 FYNNEI. The CDR3 protein is CASKGFVGETQYF. The CDR3 bases are TGTGCCAGCAAAGGATTCGTTGGGGAGACCCAGTACTTC. The variable domain in full, with the rest retrieved from reference TRBV2 and TRBJ2-5, is EPEVTQTPSHQVTQMGQEVILRCVPISNHLYFYWYRQILGQKVEFLVSFYNNEISEKSEIFDDQFSVERPDGSNFTLKIRSTKLEDSAMYFCASKGFVGETQYFGPGTRLLVL.

The table lists this clonotype with a few counts. The rearrangement joins TRBV5-1 to TRBJ2-5; no reliable D call. Germline loops: CDR1 SGHRS, CDR2 YFSETQ. Between the trimmed V and J ends, which lost 1 base and 0 bases, there was a span of 7 bases. This CDR3 is 14 amino acids long. For the CDR3, the DNA is TGCGCCAGCAGCTTGATAGGGAACCAAGAGACCCAGTACTTC. It encodes CASSLIGNQETQYF.

The chain carries TRBV12-3 or TRBV12-4 and TRBJ1-1, with D possibly being TRBD1 (5 bases). The CDR3 runs to 15 residues. V was clipped by 0 bases and J by 1 base, with 9 bases between them. Here the CDR3 DNA reads TGTGCCAGCAGTTTAGCGAGGACAAGGAACACTGAAGCTTTCTTT. It translates to CASSLARTRNTEAFF.

The gene calls are TRBV5-5 and TRBJ1-2; possibly TRBD1 for D (5 bases). Germline-derived CDR1 and CDR2 are SGHKS and YYEKEE (reference sequence). This CDR3 is 14 amino acids long. V was trimmed by 4 bases and J by 2 bases, leaving 12 bases between them. The CDR3 region has the DNA TGTGCCAGCAGCACAACCGGGGGGAACTATGGCTACACCTTC. Protein sequence: CASSTTGGNYGYTF.

The table lists this clonotype with many counts. CDR3 in amino acids: CASSQEGGANRETQYF. CDR3 DNA: TGTGCCAGCAGCCAAGAGGGCGGGGCAAACAGAGAGACCCAGTACTTC. The rearrangement joins TRBV14 to TRBJ2-5; maybe TRBD2 (6 bases). This CDR3 comprises 16 residues. The germline gives CDR1 SGHDN, CDR2 FVKESK. Trimming took 0 bases from V and 4 from J, leaving 15 bases between them.

This clonotype was seen only a few times. The CDR3 spells CASSWDRGIYGYTF. The CDR3 DNA reads TGTGCCAGCAGTTGGGACAGGGGGATATATGGCTACACCTTC. The rearrangement links TRBV3-1 to TRBJ1-2; 11 bases align to TRBD1. The CDR3 is 14 residues long. Germline CDR1 and CDR2: LGHDT and YNNKEL (reference sequence). V shed 6 bases, J shed 5 bases, and the junction held 5 bases outside the gene matches.